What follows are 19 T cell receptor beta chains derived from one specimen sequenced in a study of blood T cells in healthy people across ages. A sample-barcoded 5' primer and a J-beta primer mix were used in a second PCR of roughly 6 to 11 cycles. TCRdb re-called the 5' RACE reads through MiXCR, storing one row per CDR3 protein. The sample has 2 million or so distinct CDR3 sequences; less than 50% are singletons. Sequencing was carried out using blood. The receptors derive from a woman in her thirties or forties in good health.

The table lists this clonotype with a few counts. The CDR3 region has the DNA TGCAGCGTTACTAGCGCTGAGTACTACAATGAGCAGTTCTTC. It encodes CSVTSAEYYNEQFF. The genes are TRBV29-1 and TRBJ2-1, with 7 bases matching TRBD2. Germline trimming cut 5 bases from V and 3 bases from J; bases unmatched to any gene: 7. CDR1 is SQVTM, CDR2 ANQGSEA, per germline. This CDR3 is built from 14 residues.

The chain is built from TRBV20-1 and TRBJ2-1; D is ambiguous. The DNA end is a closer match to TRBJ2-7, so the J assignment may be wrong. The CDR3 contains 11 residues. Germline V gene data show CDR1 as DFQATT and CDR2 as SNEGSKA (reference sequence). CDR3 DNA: TGCAGTGCGATACTGAACAATGAGCAGTACTTC. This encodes CSAILNNEQYF.

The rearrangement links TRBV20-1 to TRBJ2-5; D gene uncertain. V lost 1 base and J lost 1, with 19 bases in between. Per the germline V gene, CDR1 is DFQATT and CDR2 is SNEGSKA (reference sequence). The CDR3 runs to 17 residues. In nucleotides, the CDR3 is TGCAGTGCTAGAGCCCCTACGAGCATCGGCTTCCAAGAGACCCAGTACTTC. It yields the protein CSARAPTSIGFQETQYF.

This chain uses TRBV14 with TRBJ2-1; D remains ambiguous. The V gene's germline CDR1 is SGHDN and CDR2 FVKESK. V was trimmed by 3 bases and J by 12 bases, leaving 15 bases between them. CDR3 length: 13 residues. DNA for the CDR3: TGTGCCAGCAGCCAGATCCCGGGTAGTGTGCAGTTCTTC. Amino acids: CASSQIPGSVQFF.

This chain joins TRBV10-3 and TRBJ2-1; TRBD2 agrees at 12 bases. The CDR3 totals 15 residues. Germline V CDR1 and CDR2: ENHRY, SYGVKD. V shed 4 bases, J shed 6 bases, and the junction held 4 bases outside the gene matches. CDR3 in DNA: TGTGCCATCAGTGGACTAGCGGGGGTGTCCAATGAGCAGTTCTTC. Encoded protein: CAISGLAGVSNEQFF.

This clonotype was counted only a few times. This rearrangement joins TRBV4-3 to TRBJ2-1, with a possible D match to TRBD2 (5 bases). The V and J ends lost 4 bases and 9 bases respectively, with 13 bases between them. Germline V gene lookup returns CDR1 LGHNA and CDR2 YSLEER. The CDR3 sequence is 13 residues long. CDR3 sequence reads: CASSPLLGLEQFF. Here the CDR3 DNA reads TGCGCCAGCAGCCCATTACTAGGGCTTGAGCAGTTCTTC.

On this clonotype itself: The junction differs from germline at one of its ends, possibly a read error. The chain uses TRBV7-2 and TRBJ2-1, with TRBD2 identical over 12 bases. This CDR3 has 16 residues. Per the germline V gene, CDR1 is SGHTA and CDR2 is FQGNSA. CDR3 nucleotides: TGTGCCAGCAGCTCGATGGGACTAGCGGGCTACAATGATCAGTTCTTC. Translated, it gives CASSSMGLAGYNDQFF. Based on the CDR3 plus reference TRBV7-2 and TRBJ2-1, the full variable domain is GAGVSQSPSNKVTEKGKDVELRCDPISGHTALYWYRQSLGQGLEFLIYFQGNSAPDKSGLPSDRFSAERTGGSVSTLTIQRTQQEDSAVYLCASSSMGLAGYNDQFFGPGTRLTVL.

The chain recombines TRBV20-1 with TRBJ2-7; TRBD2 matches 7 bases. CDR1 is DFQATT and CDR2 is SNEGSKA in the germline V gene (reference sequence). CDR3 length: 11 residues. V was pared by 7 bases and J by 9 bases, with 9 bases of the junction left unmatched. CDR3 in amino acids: CSVLRTGGQYF. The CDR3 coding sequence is TGCAGTGTTCTCCGGACGGGAGGGCAGTACTTC.

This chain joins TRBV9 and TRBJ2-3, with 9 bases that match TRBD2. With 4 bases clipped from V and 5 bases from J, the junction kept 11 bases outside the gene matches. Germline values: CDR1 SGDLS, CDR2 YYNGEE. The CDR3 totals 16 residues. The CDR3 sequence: CASSNSGGDGIDTQYF. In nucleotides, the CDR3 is TGTGCCAGCAGCAATAGCGGGGGCGATGGAATAGATACGCAGTATTTT.

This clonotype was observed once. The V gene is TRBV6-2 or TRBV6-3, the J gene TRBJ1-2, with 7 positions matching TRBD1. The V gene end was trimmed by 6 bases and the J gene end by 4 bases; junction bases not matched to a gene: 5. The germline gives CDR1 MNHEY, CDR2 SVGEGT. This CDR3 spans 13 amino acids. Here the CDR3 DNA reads TGTGCCAGCAGACACAGGGGCTTCTATGGCTACACCTTC. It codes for CASRHRGFYGYTF.

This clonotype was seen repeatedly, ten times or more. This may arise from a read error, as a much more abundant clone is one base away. The CDR3 bases are TGCGCCACCGCGGGGGGTCCGCAAGAGACCCAGTACTTC. This sequence encodes CATAGGPQETQYF. The chain joins TRBV5-1 to TRBJ2-5, with 8 bases identical to TRBD2. J gave up 2 bases and V 9 bases, and 6 bases lay outside the gene matches. This CDR3 has 13 residues. Germline-derived CDR1 and CDR2 are SGHRS and YFSETQ.

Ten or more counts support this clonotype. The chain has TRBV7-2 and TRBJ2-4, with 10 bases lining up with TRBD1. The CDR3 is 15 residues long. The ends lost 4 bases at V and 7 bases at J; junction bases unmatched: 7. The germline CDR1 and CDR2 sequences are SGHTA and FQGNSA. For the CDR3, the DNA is TGTGCCAGCAGCTCCGAGGGACAGGGGTGGAACATTCAGTACTTC. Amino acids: CASSSEGQGWNIQYF.

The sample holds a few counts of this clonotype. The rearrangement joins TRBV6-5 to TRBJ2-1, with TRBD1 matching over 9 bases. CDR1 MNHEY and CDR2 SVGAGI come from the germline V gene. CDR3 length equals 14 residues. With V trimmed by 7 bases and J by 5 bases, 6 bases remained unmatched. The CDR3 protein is CASTGQGYHNEQFF. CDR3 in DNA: TGTGCCAGCACAGGACAGGGGTACCACAATGAGCAGTTCTTC.

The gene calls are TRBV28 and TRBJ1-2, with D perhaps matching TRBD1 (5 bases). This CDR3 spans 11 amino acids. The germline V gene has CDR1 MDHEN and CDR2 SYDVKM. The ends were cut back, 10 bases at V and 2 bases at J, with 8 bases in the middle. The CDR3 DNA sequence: TGTGCCACTGGGGGAAACTATGGCTACACCTTC. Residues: CATGGNYGYTF.

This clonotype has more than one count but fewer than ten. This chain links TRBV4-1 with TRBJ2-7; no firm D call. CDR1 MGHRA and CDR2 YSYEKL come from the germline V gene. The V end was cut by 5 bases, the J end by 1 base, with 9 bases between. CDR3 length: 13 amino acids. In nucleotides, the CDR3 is TGCGCCAGCAGCACCAGGAAATCCTACGAGCAGTACTTC. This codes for CASSTRKSYEQYF.

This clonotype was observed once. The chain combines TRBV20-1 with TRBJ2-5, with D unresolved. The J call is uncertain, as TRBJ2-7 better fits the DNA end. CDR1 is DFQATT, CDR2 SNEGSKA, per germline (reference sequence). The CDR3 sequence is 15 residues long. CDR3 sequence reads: CSARDLAVASYEQYF. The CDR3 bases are TGCAGTGCTAGAGATCTCGCAGTGGCCTCCTACGAGCAGTACTTC.

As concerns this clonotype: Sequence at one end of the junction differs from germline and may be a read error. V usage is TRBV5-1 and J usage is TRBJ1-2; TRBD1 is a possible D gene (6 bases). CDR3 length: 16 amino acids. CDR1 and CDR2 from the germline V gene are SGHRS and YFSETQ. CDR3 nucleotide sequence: TGCGCCGGCAGCACGGACAGCATTCCTACTAACTATGGCTACACCTTC. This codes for CAGSTDSIPTNYGYTF.

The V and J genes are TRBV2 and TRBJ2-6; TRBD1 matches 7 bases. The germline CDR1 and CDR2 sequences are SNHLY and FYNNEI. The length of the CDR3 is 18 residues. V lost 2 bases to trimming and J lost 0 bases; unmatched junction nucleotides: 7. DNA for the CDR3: TGTGCCAGCAGTGAATTGGGACAGACCTACTCTGGGGCCAACGTCCTGACTTTC. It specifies CASSELGQTYSGANVLTF.

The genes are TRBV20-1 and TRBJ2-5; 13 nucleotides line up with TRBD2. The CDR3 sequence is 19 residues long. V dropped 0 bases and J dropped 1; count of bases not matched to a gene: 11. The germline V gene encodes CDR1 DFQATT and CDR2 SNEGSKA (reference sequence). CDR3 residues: CSARDSPGLAGNPQETQYF. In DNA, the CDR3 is TGCAGTGCTAGAGACAGCCCGGGACTAGCGGGGAACCCCCAAGAGACCCAGTACTTC.